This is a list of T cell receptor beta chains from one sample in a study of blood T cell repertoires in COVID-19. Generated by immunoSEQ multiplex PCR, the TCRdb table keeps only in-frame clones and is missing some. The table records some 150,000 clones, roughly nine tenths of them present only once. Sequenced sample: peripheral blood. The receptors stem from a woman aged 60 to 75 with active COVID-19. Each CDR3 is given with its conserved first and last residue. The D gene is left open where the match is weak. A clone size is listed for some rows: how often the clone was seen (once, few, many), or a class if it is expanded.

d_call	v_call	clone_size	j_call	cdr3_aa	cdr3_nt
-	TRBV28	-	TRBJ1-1	CASSSVYTEAFF	TGTGCCAGCAGCTCCGTTTACACTGAAGCTTTCTTT
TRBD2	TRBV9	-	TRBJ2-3	CASSLHPLAGIPDTQYF	TGTGCCAGCAGCCTCCATCCACTAGCGGGCATTCCAGATACGCAGTATTTT
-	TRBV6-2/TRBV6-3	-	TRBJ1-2	CASSYGLGAPVYGYTF	TGTGCCAGCAGTTACGGTCTGGGAGCCCCCGTCTATGGCTACACCTTC
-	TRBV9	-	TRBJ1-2	CASSTRQSYGYTF	TGTGCCAGCAGCACCCGACAGAGCTATGGCTACACCTTC
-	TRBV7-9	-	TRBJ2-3	CASSTGVSGTDTQYF	TGTGCCAGCAGCACCGGGGTGAGCGGCACAGATACGCAGTATTTT
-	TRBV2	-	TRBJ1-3	CASSEFEWSGNTIYF	TGTGCCAGCAGTGAATTTGAGTGGTCTGGAAACACCATATATTTT
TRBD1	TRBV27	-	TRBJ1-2	CASRGTGAAPGGYTF	TGTGCCAGCAGGGGGACAGGGGCTGCTCCAGGGGGCTACACCTTC
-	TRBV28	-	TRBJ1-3	CASSLGGSGNTIYF	TGTGCCAGCAGTTTAGGGGGCTCCGGAAACACCATATATTTT
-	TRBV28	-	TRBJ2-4	CASCSPSGRNIQYF	TGTGCCAGCTGTTCGCCCAGCGGCAGAAACATTCAGTACTTC
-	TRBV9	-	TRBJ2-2	CASSVSGTNTGELFF	TGTGCCAGCAGCGTCTCCGGGACGAACACCGGGGAGCTGTTTTTT
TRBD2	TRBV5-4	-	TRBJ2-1	CASSLTSGSSDEQFF	TGTGCCAGCAGCCTGACTAGCGGGAGTAGCGATGAGCAGTTCTTC
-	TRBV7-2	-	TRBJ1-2	CASSPQGNYGYTF	TGTGCCAGCAGCCCACAGGGAAACTATGGCTACACCTTC
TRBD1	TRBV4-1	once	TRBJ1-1	CASSPLDRVNTEAFF	TGCGCCAGCAGCCCATTAGACAGGGTTAACACTGAAGCTTTCTTT
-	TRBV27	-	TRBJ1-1	CASRSFAGLNTEAFF	TGTGCCAGCAGGTCCTTCGCAGGCTTGAACACTGAAGCTTTCTTT
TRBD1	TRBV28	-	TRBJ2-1	CASSSGTGSDNEQFF	TGTGCCAGCAGTTCCGGGACAGGGTCAGACAATGAGCAGTTCTTC
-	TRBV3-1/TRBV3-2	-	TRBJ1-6	CASGGYNSPLHF	TGTGCCAGCGGGGGGTATAATTCACCCCTCCACTTT
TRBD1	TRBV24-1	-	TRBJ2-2	CATKDRVEAGELFF	TGTGCCACCAAGGACAGGGTTGAGGCCGGGGAGCTGTTTTTT
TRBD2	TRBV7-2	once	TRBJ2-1	CASSNGLALNEQFF	TGTGCCAGCAGCAATGGACTAGCCCTTAATGAGCAGTTCTTC